In this sample, the clone carrying this T cell receptor beta chain turned up once. Measured with immunoSEQ multiplex PCR; TCRdb has only the in-frame clones, and not every one. Here the sample spans some 2 million clones, approximately 95% being singletons. V lost 5 bases and J 11 bases, leaving 15 bases between the germline ends. Germline V gives CDR1 SQVTM, CDR2 ANQGSEA. This CDR3 has 11 amino acids. The data derive from a study of shared clonotypes between healthy human individuals. The sample comprised naive CD4+ T cells sorted from blood. Stated subset: CD45RA+ positively selected. The receptor's source is a man younger than 35 in good health. The rearrangement joins TRBV29-1 to TRBJ1-1, with TRBD1 as a possible D gene (5 bases). CDR3 loop: CSVNTGGLAFF. DNA for the CDR3: TGCAGCGTTAACACGGGGGGGTTGGCTTTCTTT.